These T cell receptor beta chains were read from a single sample in a study of TIL therapy for anti-PD-1-resistant metastatic lung cancer. Using immunoSEQ multiplex PCR, the repertoire was profiled, and TCRdb retains in-frame clones only, with some absent. The table has 30,000 to 45,000 clones, roughly 70% seen once. Specimen: blood, collected at baseline. The source is a person aged 25 to 85 with non-small cell lung cancer. CDR3s include the opening cysteine and the closing phenylalanine or tryptophan. D genes are given only for firm matches. Part of the rows lack a size; the others show once, few, many or a class for expanded clones.

clone size: .
V gene: TRBV11-1
D gene: .
J gene: TRBJ2-7
CDR3 protein: CASSLGTASLEQYF
CDR3 DNA: TGTGCCAGCAGCTTAGGGACAGCGTCCTTGGAGCAGTACTTC

clone size: .
V gene: TRBV5-5
D gene: .
J gene: TRBJ1-2
CDR3 protein: CASSLAESYGYTF
CDR3 DNA: TGTGCCAGCAGCTTGGCGGAGTCTTATGGCTACACCTTC

clone size: .
V gene: TRBV7-2
D gene: .
J gene: TRBJ2-4
CDR3 protein: CASSLEAGQKNIQYF
CDR3 DNA: TGTGCCAGCAGCTTAGAAGCCGGGCAGAAAAACATTCAGTACTTC

clone size: few
V gene: TRBV6-6
D gene: TRBD2
J gene: TRBJ2-7
CDR3 protein: CASGLAGVYEQYF
CDR3 DNA: TGTGCCAGTGGACTAGCGGGAGTGTACGAGCAGTACTTC

clone size: .
V gene: TRBV9
D gene: .
J gene: TRBJ1-3
CDR3 protein: CASSVEEGGHSGNTIYF
CDR3 DNA: TGTGCCAGCAGCGTAGAGGAGGGCGGCCACTCTGGAAACACCATATATTTT

clone size: .
V gene: TRBV19
D gene: .
J gene: TRBJ2-3
CDR3 protein: CASSKGTKTDTQYF
CDR3 DNA: TGTGCCAGTAGTAAGGGAACGAAAACCGATACGCAGTATTTT

clone size: once
V gene: TRBV11-1
D gene: .
J gene: TRBJ1-4
CDR3 protein: CASSVEGKLFF
CDR3 DNA: TGTGCCAGCAGCGTAGAGGGGAAACTGTTTTTT

clone size: few
V gene: TRBV6-5
D gene: .
J gene: TRBJ1-5
CDR3 protein: CASSYSYNQPQHF
CDR3 DNA: TGTGCCAGCAGTTACTCATATAATCAGCCCCAGCATTTT

clone size: .
V gene: TRBV5-5
D gene: .
J gene: TRBJ2-7
CDR3 protein: CASSGGGQAFEQYF
CDR3 DNA: TGTGCCAGCAGCGGCGGTGGTCAGGCCTTTGAGCAGTACTTC

clone size: .
V gene: TRBV4-1
D gene: .
J gene: TRBJ1-1
CDR3 protein: CASSQGAANTEAFF
CDR3 DNA: TGCGCCAGCAGCCAAGGGGCAGCGAACACTGAAGCTTTCTTT

clone size: few
V gene: TRBV7-2
D gene: .
J gene: TRBJ1-5
CDR3 protein: CASNSGLGQPQHF
CDR3 DNA: TGTGCCAGCAACAGCGGGCTTGGTCAGCCCCAGCATTTT

clone size: .
V gene: TRBV27
D gene: .
J gene: TRBJ2-1
CDR3 protein: CASSLQLANEQFF
CDR3 DNA: TGTGCCAGCAGTTTACAACTAGCCAATGAGCAGTTCTTC

clone size: once
V gene: TRBV14
D gene: TRBD2
J gene: TRBJ2-5
CDR3 protein: CASSHRIGLAGLETQYF
CDR3 DNA: TGTGCCAGCAGCCACCGAATTGGACTAGCGGGACTGGAGACCCAGTACTTC

clone size: once
V gene: TRBV7-9
D gene: .
J gene: TRBJ1-6
CDR3 protein: CASSLEGYNSPLHF
CDR3 DNA: TGTGCCAGCAGCTTAGAGGGTTATAATTCACCCCTCCACTTT

clone size: .
V gene: TRBV7-2
D gene: .
J gene: TRBJ2-3
CDR3 protein: CASSFGTLTDTQYF
CDR3 DNA: TGTGCCAGCAGCTTCGGGACTCTCACAGATACGCAGTATTTT

clone size: .
V gene: TRBV6-5
D gene: .
J gene: TRBJ2-5
CDR3 protein: CASSRDWGGQETQYF
CDR3 DNA: TGTGCCAGCAGTCGCGACTGGGGCGGCCAAGAGACCCAGTACTTC

clone size: .
V gene: TRBV5-4
D gene: .
J gene: TRBJ2-7
CDR3 protein: CASSLVGRGGGEQYF
CDR3 DNA: TGTGCCAGCAGCTTGGTTGGTAGGGGAGGCGGCGAGCAGTACTTC

clone size: .
V gene: TRBV11-2
D gene: .
J gene: TRBJ1-2
CDR3 protein: CASSTRGGYTF
CDR3 DNA: TGTGCCAGCAGCACCCGTGGTGGCTACACCTTC

clone size: few
V gene: TRBV7-3
D gene: .
J gene: TRBJ1-6
CDR3 protein: CASGLFGSSPLHF
CDR3 DNA: TGTGCCAGCGGGCTATTCGGCTCTTCACCCCTCCACTTT

clone size: .
V gene: TRBV7-2
D gene: TRBD2
J gene: TRBJ2-1
CDR3 protein: CASSLVGGGVPFRQFF
CDR3 DNA: TGTGCCAGCAGCTTAGTTGGCGGGGGGGTCCCCTTCCGGCAGTTCTTC

clone size: .
V gene: TRBV5-6
D gene: .
J gene: TRBJ1-5
CDR3 protein: CASSLMSGTINQPQHF
CDR3 DNA: TGTGCCAGCAGCTTGATGTCAGGCACTATCAATCAGCCCCAGCATTTT

clone size: .
V gene: TRBV20-1
D gene: .
J gene: TRBJ2-1
CDR3 protein: CSASRTEQFF
CDR3 DNA: TGCAGTGCTAGTCGCACTGAGCAGTTCTTC

clone size: .
V gene: TRBV28
D gene: .
J gene: TRBJ2-2
CDR3 protein: CASSRGQTGELFF
CDR3 DNA: TGTGCCAGCAGTCGAGGTCAGACCGGGGAGCTGTTTTTT

clone size: .
V gene: TRBV7-3
D gene: TRBD1
J gene: TRBJ2-2
CDR3 protein: CASREQGDTGELFF
CDR3 DNA: TGTGCCAGCCGGGAACAGGGGGACACCGGGGAGCTGTTTTTT

clone size: .
V gene: TRBV19
D gene: .
J gene: TRBJ2-3
CDR3 protein: CATRRGDSTDTQYF
CDR3 DNA: TGTGCCACGAGGAGGGGGGATAGCACAGATACGCAGTATTTT

clone size: .
V gene: TRBV2
D gene: .
J gene: TRBJ2-5
CDR3 protein: CATLGETQYF
CDR3 DNA: TGTGCCACCCTTGGCGAGACCCAGTACTTC

clone size: .
V gene: TRBV18
D gene: .
J gene: TRBJ2-7
CDR3 protein: CASSPGVAYEQYF
CDR3 DNA: TGTGCCAGCTCACCAGGGGTGGCCTACGAGCAGTACTTC

clone size: .
V gene: TRBV7-3
D gene: TRBD1
J gene: TRBJ2-3
CDR3 protein: CASSSTTGVYTQYF
CDR3 DNA: TGTGCCAGCAGCTCAACCACAGGGGTATATACGCAGTATTTT

clone size: .
V gene: TRBV6-1
D gene: .
J gene: TRBJ1-3
CDR3 protein: CASGTRVNTIYF
CDR3 DNA: TGTGCCAGCGGAACAAGGGTAAACACCATATATTTT

clone size: few
V gene: TRBV14
D gene: .
J gene: TRBJ1-6
CDR3 protein: CASSQRQWGNSPLHF
CDR3 DNA: TGTGCCAGCAGCCAAAGACAGTGGGGGAATTCACCCCTCCACTTT

clone size: .
V gene: TRBV28
D gene: .
J gene: TRBJ2-1
CDR3 protein: CASSVLGSYNEQFF
CDR3 DNA: TGTGCCAGCAGTGTACTTGGGTCCTACAATGAGCAGTTCTTC

clone size: .
V gene: TRBV6-1
D gene: .
J gene: TRBJ2-7
CDR3 protein: CASSFSRESYEQYF
CDR3 DNA: TGTGCCAGCAGTTTTTCCAGGGAATCCTACGAGCAGTACTTC

clone size: once
V gene: TRBV19
D gene: .
J gene: TRBJ2-7
CDR3 protein: CASNSGRASYEQYF
CDR3 DNA: TGTGCCAGTAACTCTGGCCGGGCCTCCTACGAGCAGTACTTC

clone size: once
V gene: TRBV4-2
D gene: .
J gene: TRBJ2-7
CDR3 protein: CASSQVAAGRAYEQYF
CDR3 DNA: TGTGCCAGCAGCCAAGTAGCGGCAGGACGCGCCTACGAGCAGTACTTC

clone size: .
V gene: TRBV9
D gene: TRBD2
J gene: TRBJ2-7
CDR3 protein: CASSASGGFLYEQYF
CDR3 DNA: TGTGCCAGCAGCGCTAGCGGGGGATTCCTCTACGAGCAGTACTTC

clone size: .
V gene: TRBV7-9
D gene: .
J gene: TRBJ2-7
CDR3 protein: CASSSSKEQYF
CDR3 DNA: TGTGCCAGCAGCTCCTCGAAAGAGCAGTACTTC

clone size: .
V gene: TRBV2
D gene: .
J gene: TRBJ2-1
CDR3 protein: CASSALATTYNEQFF
CDR3 DNA: TGTGCCAGCAGTGCCCTAGCGACCACCTACAATGAGCAGTTCTTC

clone size: .
V gene: TRBV19
D gene: .
J gene: TRBJ1-1
CDR3 protein: CASSLYTNTEAFF
CDR3 DNA: TGTGCCAGTAGCTTATATACGAACACTGAAGCTTTCTTT

clone size: .
V gene: TRBV5-1
D gene: TRBD2
J gene: TRBJ2-1
CDR3 protein: CASGRLAGGSSFSYNEQFF
CDR3 DNA: TGCGCCAGCGGGAGACTAGCGGGGGGCTCCTCCTTCTCCTACAATGAGCAGTTCTTC

clone size: .
V gene: TRBV10-3
D gene: .
J gene: TRBJ1-3
CDR3 protein: CAITGGNTIYF
CDR3 DNA: TGTGCCATCACAGGGGGAAACACCATATATTTT

clone size: .
V gene: TRBV5-4
D gene: .
J gene: TRBJ2-7
CDR3 protein: CASSFGPQGAAEQYF
CDR3 DNA: TGTGCCAGCAGCTTCGGGCCCCAGGGAGCGGCCGAGCAGTACTTC

clone size: .
V gene: TRBV7-9
D gene: .
J gene: TRBJ2-7
CDR3 protein: CASSFKGVEQYF
CDR3 DNA: TGTGCCAGCAGCTTTAAGGGGGTCGAGCAGTACTTC

clone size: .
V gene: TRBV11-2
D gene: .
J gene: TRBJ2-3
CDR3 protein: CASSLRQFTDTQYF
CDR3 DNA: TGTGCCAGCAGCTTAAGACAGTTCACAGATACGCAGTATTTT

clone size: few
V gene: TRBV28
D gene: TRBD1
J gene: TRBJ1-1
CDR3 protein: CASSLKQTGGYTEAFF
CDR3 DNA: TGTGCCAGCAGTTTAAAGCAGACAGGGGGGTACACTGAAGCTTTCTTT

clone size: .
V gene: TRBV6-5
D gene: TRBD1
J gene: TRBJ2-1
CDR3 protein: CASSYGTATNEQFF
CDR3 DNA: TGTGCCAGCAGTTACGGGACAGCTACCAATGAGCAGTTCTTC

clone size: .
V gene: TRBV9
D gene: .
J gene: TRBJ2-1
CDR3 protein: CASSEGLIGEQFF
CDR3 DNA: TGTGCCAGCAGCGAAGGACTTATTGGTGAGCAGTTCTTC

clone size: .
V gene: TRBV10-1
D gene: TRBD2
J gene: TRBJ2-4
CDR3 protein: CASSGLASPLAKNIQYF
CDR3 DNA: TGCGCCAGCAGCGGACTAGCGAGCCCCCTAGCCAAAAACATTCAGTACTTC

clone size: few
V gene: TRBV19
D gene: TRBD1
J gene: TRBJ1-5
CDR3 protein: CASSTGGNQPQHF
CDR3 DNA: TGTGCCAGTTCAACAGGGGGGAATCAGCCCCAGCATTTT

clone size: few
V gene: TRBV30
D gene: TRBD2
J gene: TRBJ2-2
CDR3 protein: CAWSVVSGISGELFF
CDR3 DNA: TGTGCCTGGAGTGTAGTTAGCGGGATATCCGGGGAGCTGTTTTTT

clone size: .
V gene: TRBV18
D gene: .
J gene: TRBJ1-6
CDR3 protein: CASSPTPGSPLHF
CDR3 DNA: TGTGCCAGCTCACCCACCCCGGGGTCACCCCTCCACTTT

clone size: .
V gene: TRBV4-3
D gene: .
J gene: TRBJ2-7
CDR3 protein: CASSQGPSTRSSYEQYF
CDR3 DNA: TGCGCCAGCAGCCAAGGTCCCTCGACACGATCCTCCTACGAGCAGTACTTC

clone size: .
V gene: TRBV5-6
D gene: .
J gene: TRBJ2-7
CDR3 protein: CASSSDAFPRQYEQYF
CDR3 DNA: TGTGCCAGCAGCTCCGACGCGTTCCCACGTCAATACGAGCAGTACTTC

clone size: once
V gene: TRBV11-2
D gene: .
J gene: TRBJ1-3
CDR3 protein: CASSSHIGNTIYF
CDR3 DNA: TGTGCCAGCAGCTCCCATATTGGAAACACCATATATTTT

clone size: .
V gene: TRBV9
D gene: .
J gene: TRBJ1-2
CDR3 protein: CASSVGQGASYYGYTF
CDR3 DNA: TGTGCCAGCAGCGTGGGGCAGGGAGCATCCTACTATGGCTACACCTTC

clone size: .
V gene: TRBV4-3
D gene: .
J gene: TRBJ1-1
CDR3 protein: CASSQDHLVNTEAFF
CDR3 DNA: TGCGCCAGCAGCCAAGATCACCTGGTGAACACTGAAGCTTTCTTT

clone size: .
V gene: TRBV4-2
D gene: .
J gene: TRBJ1-6
CDR3 protein: CASSLPGAALNSPLHF
CDR3 DNA: TGTGCCAGCAGCCTACCCGGAGCCGCGCTTAATTCACCCCTCCACTTT

clone size: .
V gene: TRBV2
D gene: TRBD1
J gene: TRBJ2-5
CDR3 protein: CASRDGQGVQETQYF
CDR3 DNA: TGTGCCAGCAGAGATGGACAGGGCGTCCAAGAGACCCAGTACTTC

clone size: .
V gene: TRBV19
D gene: TRBD1
J gene: TRBJ2-5
CDR3 protein: CASSRTGGFQETQYF
CDR3 DNA: TGTGCCAGTAGCAGGACAGGGGGATTCCAAGAGACCCAGTACTTC

clone size: once
V gene: TRBV7-7
D gene: .
J gene: TRBJ2-5
CDR3 protein: CASSLLGSETQYF
CDR3 DNA: TGTGCTAGCAGTCTACTAGGGTCAGAGACCCAGTACTTC